This TCR beta chain was found in a study of response to subunit inactivated influenza vaccine. The study's findings and limits: Each seasonal influenza vaccination, the authors suggested, recruits few new T cells.

With regard to this clonotype: Its specificity is not known.

CDR3 length: 14 residues. Looked up from germline, CDR1 is SNHLY and CDR2 is FYNNEI. Trimming removed 8 bases from V and 2 bases from J; junction bases left unmatched: 6. Each CDR3 protein is one row after TCRdb ran MiXCR on the RT-PCR reads. Of approximately 530,000 distinct CDR3 sequences listed, over 10% are singletons. The TCR originated in a man between 45 and 60 years old who received an inactivated influenza vaccine. The V and J genes are TRBV2 and TRBJ2-7; 10 positions agree with TRBD1. The specimen comprised PBMCs from blood, sampled 40 to 50 days after vaccination. The CDR3 region is CASRGQGGPYEQYF. The CDR3 DNA sequence: TGTGCCAGCCGTGGACAGGGGGGTCCCTACGAGCAGTACTTC.